The rows below give T cell receptor beta chains drawn from one sample of a study of T cells after yellow fever vaccination. TCRdb processed the 5' RACE reads anew with MiXCR; each CDR3 protein has one entry. The sample yields some 170,000 distinct CDR3 sequences, approximately 10% seen once. This material consisted of CD8+ T cells sorted from PBMCs, taken 45 days after the yellow fever booster vaccination. These receptors came from a man between 18 and 35 years old who received the YFV17D yellow fever vaccine. CDR3s include the opening cysteine and the closing phenylalanine or tryptophan. The D gene is left open where the match is weak. The size entry is marked missing in some rows and otherwise reads once, few, many or a size class.

J gene,clone size,V gene,D gene,CDR3 protein,CDR3 DNA
TRBJ2-7,NA,TRBV20-1,TRBD1,CSATIGTGIYEQYF,TGCAGTGCCACCATAGGGACAGGGATCTACGAGCAGTACTTC
TRBJ2-3,few,TRBV9,NA,CASSPRGETDTQYF,TGTGCCAGCAGCCCCAGGGGCGAGACAGATACGCAGTATTTT
TRBJ2-7,few,TRBV7-9,TRBD2,CASSSRDGRGNEQYF,TGTGCCAGCAGCTCCCGCGACGGGCGGGGGAACGAGCAGTACTTC
TRBJ1-6,few,TRBV27,NA,CASRAYNSPLHF,TGTGCCAGCAGGGCTTATAATTCACCCCTCCACTTT
TRBJ1-1,NA,TRBV4-2,TRBD1,CASSQGAGGTGSNTEAFF,TGTGCCAGCAGCCAAGGGGCAGGTGGGACAGGTTCGAACACTGAAGCTTTCTTT
TRBJ2-1,NA,TRBV7-2,NA,CASSPEVSGYEQFF,TGTGCCAGCAGCCCGGAGGTTTCGGGCTATGAGCAGTTCTTC
TRBJ2-1,NA,TRBV11-2,TRBD2,CASSLSGGVEGNEQFF,TGTGCCAGCAGCTTGAGCGGGGGGGTTGAGGGTAATGAGCAGTTCTTC
TRBJ2-2,few,TRBV6-2/TRBV6-3,TRBD2,CASSIERGALNTGELFF,TGTGCCAGCAGTATCGAGCGGGGGGCCTTGAACACCGGGGAGCTGTTTTTT
TRBJ2-7,few,TRBV30,TRBD1,CAWTDRVGYEQYF,TGTGCCTGGACGGACAGGGTTGGCTACGAGCAGTACTTC
TRBJ2-1,NA,TRBV7-2,NA,CASSLPVRTPDEQFF,TGTGCCAGCAGCTTGCCCGTAAGGACCCCCGATGAGCAGTTCTTC
TRBJ2-7,NA,TRBV6-5,TRBD1,CASSLRDRGPSEEQYF,TGTGCCAGCAGTTTGCGGGACAGGGGGCCGAGTGAAGAGCAGTACTTC
TRBJ1-2,many,TRBV9,NA,CASSPGLLGGPNYGYTF,TGTGCCAGCAGCCCGGGACTCCTAGGGGGTCCTAACTATGGCTACACCTTC
TRBJ2-3,NA,TRBV5-1,NA,CASSLLPGDPRADTQYF,TGCGCCAGCAGCCTCCTCCCAGGGGACCCCAGGGCAGATACGCAGTATTTT
TRBJ1-2,few,TRBV5-1,TRBD1,CASSLGQGPFEGYTF,TGCGCCAGCAGCCTGGGACAGGGGCCTTTCGAAGGCTACACCTTC
TRBJ2-7,NA,TRBV7-2,NA,CASSLVGSGGDEQYF,TGTGCCAGCAGCTTAGTAGGCTCGGGCGGGGACGAGCAGTACTTC
TRBJ2-5,NA,TRBV11-2,NA,CASSGYFAPQETQYF,TGTGCCAGCAGCGGATATTTCGCACCCCAAGAGACCCAGTACTTC
TRBJ1-1,NA,TRBV19,NA,CASWQGNTEAFF,TGTGCCAGTTGGCAGGGGAACACTGAAGCTTTCTTT
TRBJ1-2,few,TRBV9,TRBD1,CASSPRTGHYGYTF,TGTGCCAGCAGCCCTCGGACAGGGCACTATGGCTACACCTTC
TRBJ2-3,many,TRBV12-3/TRBV12-4,TRBD2,CASSLLWRGGSDTQYF,TGTGCCAGCAGTCTCCTCTGGCGGGGGGGATCAGATACGCAGTATTTT
TRBJ1-1,NA,TRBV7-9,NA,CASSLGYLTEAFF,TGTGCCAGCAGCTTGGGGTACCTCACTGAAGCTTTCTTT
TRBJ2-2,few,TRBV4-1,NA,CASSQALDTGELFF,TGCGCCAGCAGCCAAGCATTGGACACCGGGGAGCTGTTTTTT
TRBJ1-4,NA,TRBV14,NA,CASSQGTLTEKLFF,TGTGCCAGCAGCCAAGGGACACTCACCGAAAAACTGTTTTTT
TRBJ2-5,many,TRBV4-3,NA,CASSQGPGLRQETQYF,TGCGCCAGCAGCCAAGGGCCCGGGTTGAGACAAGAGACCCAGTACTTC
TRBJ2-7,few,TRBV29-1,NA,CSVEWGRPYEQYF,TGCAGCGTTGAGTGGGGACGGCCCTACGAGCAGTACTTC
TRBJ2-5,few,TRBV7-6,NA,CASSPGLKETQYF,TGTGCCAGCAGCCCCGGCCTAAAAGAGACCCAGTACTTC
TRBJ2-5,NA,TRBV7-9,NA,CASSLDGQETQYF,TGTGCCAGCAGCTTAGACGGGCAAGAGACCCAGTACTTC
TRBJ2-3,many,TRBV5-1,NA,CASRGSDSPTGTDTQYF,TGCGCCAGCAGAGGGTCAGACAGCCCTACCGGGACAGATACGCAGTATTTT
TRBJ1-1,few,TRBV15,NA,CATSSSRGTEAFF,TGTGCCACCAGCTCATCCCGGGGCACTGAAGCTTTCTTT
TRBJ2-5,few,TRBV19,TRBD2,CASSFATGTRGETQYF,TGTGCCAGTAGCTTCGCGACCGGGACTAGGGGAGAGACCCAGTACTTC
TRBJ2-2,few,TRBV4-3,NA,CASSPRGKLAFTGELFF,TGCGCCAGCAGCCCCAGAGGGAAACTAGCCTTTACCGGGGAGCTGTTTTTT
TRBJ2-1,few,TRBV10-3,TRBD2,CAISETGLAGSSYNEQFF,TGTGCCATCAGTGAAACTGGACTAGCGGGGAGCTCCTACAATGAGCAGTTCTTC
TRBJ2-1,NA,TRBV14,TRBD2,CASRPTSGGATYEQFF,TGTGCCAGCAGACCAACTAGCGGGGGGGCCACGTATGAGCAGTTCTTC
TRBJ2-3,NA,TRBV7-2,NA,CASSSQLAQLGGTDTQYF,TGTGCCAGCAGCTCCCAACTGGCCCAACTAGGAGGCACAGATACGCAGTATTTT
TRBJ2-5,few,TRBV6-2/TRBV6-3,NA,CASSSHREYQETQYF,TGTGCCAGCAGCTCTCACCGCGAGTACCAAGAGACCCAGTACTTC
TRBJ1-1,NA,TRBV29-1,NA,CSVRTQGTEAFF,TGCAGCGTTCGAACCCAGGGTACCGAAGCTTTCTTT
TRBJ2-7,NA,TRBV7-6,NA,CASRLAQGSYEQYF,TGTGCCAGCAGATTAGCGCAAGGTAGCTACGAGCAGTACTTC
TRBJ1-2,NA,TRBV29-1,NA,CSVERENYGYTF,TGCAGCGTTGAAAGGGAGAACTATGGCTACACCTTC
TRBJ2-7,many,TRBV19,NA,CASTFGQEQYF,TGTGCCAGTACCTTTGGACAGGAGCAGTACTTC
TRBJ2-7,many,TRBV6-6,NA,CASSYTGSYEQYF,TGTGCCAGCAGTTATACGGGATCCTACGAGCAGTACTTC
TRBJ2-5,few,TRBV12-3/TRBV12-4,TRBD2,CASRPSGGLPGTQYF,TGTGCCAGCAGACCTAGCGGGGGGCTCCCGGGGACCCAGTACTTC
TRBJ2-1,few,TRBV5-6,NA,CASSLGPNIYNEQFF,TGTGCCAGCAGCTTGGGTCCTAACATCTACAATGAGCAGTTCTTC
TRBJ2-1,NA,TRBV21-1,NA,CASSKVPGDNEQFF,TGTGCCAGCAGCAAAGTCCCTGGCGACAATGAGCAGTTCTTC
TRBJ2-1,NA,TRBV12-3/TRBV12-4,TRBD2,CASSDRIAGGSNEQFF,TGTGCCAGCAGTGACCGTATAGCGGGGGGTTCCAATGAGCAGTTCTTC
TRBJ2-1,NA,TRBV3-1,NA,CASSQAGGFTNNEQFF,TGTGCCAGCAGCCAGGCTGGAGGCTTTACAAACAATGAGCAGTTCTTC
TRBJ2-7,few,TRBV3-1,NA,CASSDTGGSYEQYF,TGTGCCAGCAGCGATACAGGTGGCTCCTACGAGCAGTACTTC
TRBJ2-3,few,TRBV4-3,TRBD2,CASSTERGGLNTQYF,TGCGCCAGCAGCACCGAGCGGGGGGGCTTAAATACGCAGTATTTT
TRBJ2-2,many,TRBV10-3,NA,CAISEDYPNTGELFF,TGTGCCATCAGTGAGGACTATCCGAACACCGGGGAGCTGTTTTTT
TRBJ2-2,few,TRBV12-3/TRBV12-4,NA,CASSFYPTGELFF,TGTGCCAGCAGTTTTTATCCGACCGGGGAGCTGTTTTTT
TRBJ2-1,many,TRBV10-3,TRBD2,CAISVPGLAGGSPAEQFF,TGTGCCATCAGTGTCCCGGGACTAGCGGGGGGGTCGCCGGCTGAGCAGTTCTTC
TRBJ2-2,few,TRBV7-6,NA,CASSSGGANTGELFF,TGTGCCAGCAGCTCGGGGGGCGCGAACACCGGGGAGCTGTTTTTT
TRBJ2-4,many,TRBV20-1,NA,CSAGSFRNIQYF,TGCAGTGCTGGTTCTTTTCGAAACATTCAGTACTTC
TRBJ2-1,many,TRBV25-1,NA,CASSLQGNSYNEQFF,TGTGCCAGCAGTTTACAGGGAAACTCCTACAATGAGCAGTTCTTC
TRBJ2-3,NA,TRBV5-1,TRBD2,CASSSGLAVLWDTQYF,TGCGCCAGCAGCTCGGGACTAGCGGTGCTCTGGGATACGCAGTATTTT
TRBJ2-5,few,TRBV29-1,NA,CSVVGHVRHQETQYF,TGCAGCGTTGTGGGTCATGTTCGGCACCAAGAGACCCAGTACTTC
TRBJ1-5,NA,TRBV4-1,NA,CASSRLSSNQPQHF,TGCGCCAGCAGCCGACTGAGTAGCAATCAGCCCCAGCATTTT
TRBJ1-1,few,TRBV11-2,NA,CASSLAGFLGTEAFF,TGTGCCAGCAGCTTAGCTGGCTTCTTGGGCACTGAAGCTTTCTTT